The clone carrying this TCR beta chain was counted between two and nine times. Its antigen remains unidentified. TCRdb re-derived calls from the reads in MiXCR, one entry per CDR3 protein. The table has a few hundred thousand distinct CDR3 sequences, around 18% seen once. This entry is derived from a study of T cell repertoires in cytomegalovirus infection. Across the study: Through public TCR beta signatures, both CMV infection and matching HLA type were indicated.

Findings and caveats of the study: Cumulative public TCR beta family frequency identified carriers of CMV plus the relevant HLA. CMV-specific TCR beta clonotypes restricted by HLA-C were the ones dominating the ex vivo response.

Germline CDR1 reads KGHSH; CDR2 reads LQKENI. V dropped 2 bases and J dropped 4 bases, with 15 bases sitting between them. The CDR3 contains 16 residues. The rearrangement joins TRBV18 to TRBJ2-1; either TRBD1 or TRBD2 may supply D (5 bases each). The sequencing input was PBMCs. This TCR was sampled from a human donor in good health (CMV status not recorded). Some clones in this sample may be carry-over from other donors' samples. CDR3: CASSPSPGTEYNEQFF. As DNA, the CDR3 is TGTGCCAGCTCACCATCGCCGGGGACGGAGTACAATGAGCAGTTCTTC.